This T cell receptor (beta chain) was captured in a study of T cell repertoires in cytomegalovirus infection (dated by TCRdb to the late 2010s). For the wider study: Peptide stimulations targeted recently identified HLA-C-restricted CMV epitopes, whose presentation resists viral immunomodulation, together with well-studied HLA-B-restricted epitopes. Because public TCR beta signatures pointed to carriage of CMV infection together with the matching HLA type, the HLA type of each donor mattered for the analysis. Paper-wide results and their limitations: The ex vivo response was dominated by HLA-C-restricted CMV-specific TCR beta clonotypes, which also provided the single most frequent clonotype in two of eight donors. In both this cohort and an independent roughly 400-donor cohort, the cumulative frequency of public TCR beta family members distinguished carriers of CMV infection plus the relevant HLA type.

The CDR3 spans 14 residues, from the cysteine through the phenylalanine. Only CDR3 DNA remains: 42 bases, in frame from the first base. CDR1 and CDR2, looked up from the germline V gene, are SGHRS and YFSETQ. V is cut by 5 bases and J by 5 bases, and the space between the germline ends is 14 bases. As regards this clonotype: There is no known antigen for this receptor. Base-call qualities are not available, and no considerably larger clone is one nucleotide away.

TCRdb names Illumina HiSeq 1500 as the instrument used. TCRdb reanalyzed the raw reads on its own, using fastp at Q25 for trimming and MiXCR for clone calling, and kept in-frame beta chains. Each CDR3 protein gets just one entry, which takes the most common genes and DNA from the rows behind it. The sample table holds about 52,000 distinct CDR3 sequences, of which about 19% were seen once. Around three quarters of the sample rests with the top ten. The intended sense of this specimen's treatment or condition label: in vitro stimulation with specific CMV peptide epitopes to enrich CMV-specific T cells.

The specimen was CD8+ T cells from cultured PBMCs, collected from culture after CMV antigen stimulation. Recombination connected TRBV5-1 to TRBJ1-5; no confident D gene assignment can be made. The TCR sequence derives from a human donor in good health (CMV status not recorded). Some clones in this sample may be carry-over from other donors' samples. The sequence in DNA is TGCGCCAGCAGTATCTCGGGAATGGATCAGCCCCAGCATTTT. This yields the protein CASSISGMDQPQHF.